These 27 T cell receptor beta chains came from one sample sequenced in a study of neurological immune-mediated disorders. TCRdb ran MiXCR on the 5' RACE reads and lists one entry per CDR3 protein. The repertoire consists of around 78,000 distinct CDR3 sequences, with approximately 17% occurring once and the leading ten covering over 15%. Sequencing was performed on PBMCs. These TCRs come from a woman aged 40 to 50 in good health.

This clonotype was counted many times. The chain has TRBV28 and TRBJ2-5; D possibly corresponds to TRBD1 (5 bases). The CDR3 is 13 residues long. Germline CDR1 is MDHEN and CDR2 is SYDVKM. V lost 2 bases to trimming and J lost 3 bases, with 7 bases between them. The CDR3 here is CASSLDRKETQYF. In DNA form, the CDR3 reads TGTGCCAGCAGTTTAGACAGAAAAGAGACCCAGTACTTC.

This clonotype was seen more than once but under ten times. This chain joins TRBV14 and TRBJ1-6, with TRBD1 matching 7 bases. With 4 bases clipped from V and 7 bases from J, the junction kept 7 bases outside the gene matches. This CDR3 comprises 15 residues. Looked up from germline, CDR1 is SGHDN and CDR2 is FVKESK. The CDR3 loop reads CASSLMGQTNSPLHF. The CDR3 DNA is TGTGCCAGCAGCCTTATGGGACAGACAAATTCACCCCTCCACTTT. Full variable domain (remainder filled in from reference TRBV14 and TRBJ1-6): EAGVTQFPSHSVIEKGQTVTLRCDPISGHDNLYWYRRVMGKEIKFLLHFVKESKQDESGMPNNRFLAERTGGTYSTLKVQPAELEDSGVYFCASSLMGQTNSPLHFGNGTRLTVT.

V usage is TRBV12-3 or TRBV12-4 and J usage is TRBJ1-6, with D perhaps matching TRBD1 (6 bases). The CDR3 spans 14 residues. With 2 bases removed from V and 10 bases from J, the gap between germline ends came to 12 bases. The CDR3 DNA reads TGTGCCAGCAGTTTAAACAGGGAAGAATCACCCCTCCACTTT. Translating it yields CASSLNREESPLHF.

This clonotype was seen only a few times. V gene TRBV6-1 combines with J gene TRBJ2-1, with 12 bases lining up with TRBD2. With V trimmed by 0 bases and J by 15 bases, 6 bases remained unmatched. The CDR3 loop spans 14 amino acids. Germline lookup yields CDR1 MNHNS and CDR2 SASEGT. CDR3 loop: CASSEATSGGLPFF. The CDR3, as DNA: TGTGCCAGCAGTGAAGCGACTAGCGGGGGCCTCCCGTTCTTC.

This clonotype was seen at least ten times. V usage is TRBV7-2 and J usage is TRBJ2-6; no definite D call. CDR1 and CDR2 (germline): SGHTA, FQGNSA. V was clipped by 5 bases and J by 0 bases, with 8 bases between them. CDR3 length: 15 amino acids. The chain's CDR3 is CASSPYSSGANVLTF. For the CDR3, the DNA is TGTGCCAGCAGCCCTTACAGCTCTGGGGCCAACGTCCTGACTTTC.

This clonotype was detected many times. This chain links TRBV10-2 with TRBJ1-1; possibly TRBD1 for D (5 bases). Deletions cut 2 bases from V and 7 bases from J, with 8 bases between. This CDR3 has 12 amino acids. Germline V gene lookup returns CDR1 WSHSY and CDR2 SAAADI. The CDR3 DNA reads as TGCGCCAGCAGTGAGACAGGTATTGAAGCTTTCTTT. This codes for CASSETGIEAFF.

This clonotype occurred many times. CDR3 sequence: CASSLVFGGELFF. The CDR3 DNA is TGCGCCAGCAGCCTGGTCTTCGGCGGGGAGCTGTTTTTT. The gene calls are TRBV4-3 and TRBJ2-2; no firm D call. The CDR3 length is 13 residues. Trimming removed 4 bases at V and 7 bases at J, with 10 bases between. Germline V gives CDR1 LGHNA, CDR2 YSLEER.

This clonotype has a count of ten or more. The rearrangement joins TRBV5-1 to TRBJ1-1; D gene ambiguous. The CDR3 sequence is 13 residues long. Germline values: CDR1 SGHRS, CDR2 YFSETQ. Trimming took off 3 bases at V and 2 bases at J, with 8 bases between the two ends. The CDR3 DNA sequence: TGCGCCAGCAGCTACGTGAGCAACACTGAAGCTTTCTTT. Protein sequence: CASSYVSNTEAFF.

There are many counts of this clonotype. The rearrangement joins TRBV20-1 to TRBJ2-5; D possibly corresponds to TRBD2 (5 bases). Germline-derived CDR1 and CDR2 are DFQATT and SNEGSKA (reference sequence). Trimming cost V 4 bases and J 3 bases, with 12 bases left between them. CDR3 length equals 13 residues. The CDR3 DNA reads TGCAGTGCTAACAAGGGAGCCGAAGAGACCCAGTACTTC. It is translated as CSANKGAEETQYF.

This clonotype appeared many times. The chain joins TRBV4-2 to TRBJ1-6; D uncertain. CDR1 is LGHNA, CDR2 YNFKEQ, per germline. There are 18 residues in the CDR3. The V end lost 1 base, the J end lost 5 bases, and 18 bases lay between the germline ends. The CDR3 region is CASSQVLDTRLNNSPLHF. The CDR3 nucleotides are TGTGCCAGCAGCCAAGTCCTAGACACAAGATTGAATAATTCACCCCTCCACTTT.

This clonotype was counted many times. The chain joins TRBV5-1 to TRBJ1-2; TRBD1 matches 10 bases. Germline CDR1 and CDR2: SGHRS and YFSETQ. J lost 7 bases, V lost 0 bases, and 9 bases had no gene match. The CDR3 sequence is 16 residues long. In nucleotides, the CDR3 is TGCGCCAGCAGCTTGGAAGGGACAGGGGACTTACCTGGCTACACCTTC. Residues: CASSLEGTGDLPGYTF.

In this sample, this clonotype turned up many times. V and J are TRBV19 and TRBJ2-1; 7 bases fit TRBD2. Germline-derived CDR1 and CDR2 are LNHDA and SQIVND (reference sequence). The V gene end was trimmed by 5 bases and the J gene end by 7 bases; junction bases not matched to a gene: 8. The CDR3 has 14 amino acids. CDR3 bases: TGTGCCAGTAGTGTAGGACTAGGGACTAATGAGCAGTTCTTC. Amino acids: CASSVGLGTNEQFF.

This clonotype occurred many times. V usage is TRBV4-3 and J usage is TRBJ2-5, with TRBD2 matching over 7 bases. Germline V CDR1 and CDR2: LGHNA, YSLEER. The CDR3 totals 16 residues. V shed 4 bases, J shed 2 bases, and the junction held 10 bases outside the gene matches. Here the CDR3 DNA reads TGCGCCAGCAGCCCTCGCGGGGGAGCGGGGCAAGAGACCCAGTACTTC. Amino acids: CASSPRGGAGQETQYF.

This clonotype was seen repeatedly, ten times or more. The V gene is TRBV20-1, the J gene TRBJ2-2; D might be TRBD2 (6 bases). V was pared by 3 bases and J by 5 bases, with 22 bases between. Germline V gives CDR1 DFQATT, CDR2 SNEGSKA (reference sequence). This CDR3 has 17 residues. CDR3 loop: CSARGFGGTTGTGELFF. Written as DNA, the CDR3 is TGCAGTGCTAGGGGTTTCGGGGGAACGACGGGGACCGGGGAGCTGTTTTTT.

This clonotype was detected many times. The chain is built from TRBV7-2 and TRBJ1-5; D might be TRBD1 (5 bases). The CDR3 loop spans 15 amino acids. Germline V gene lookup returns CDR1 SGHTA and CDR2 FQGNSA. Trimming left V 1 base short and J 4 bases short, with 11 bases between. Written as DNA, the CDR3 is TGTGCCAGCAGCTTAGGAGTAGGGGATAATCAGCCCCAGCATTTT. As protein: CASSLGVGDNQPQHF. The full variable domain, with the rest looked up from reference TRBV7-2 and TRBJ1-5, is GAGVSQSPSNKVTEKGKDVELRCDPISGHTALYWYRQSLGQGLEFLIYFQGNSAPDKSGLPSDRFSAERTGGSVSTLTIQRTQQEDSAVYLCASSLGVGDNQPQHFGDGTRLSIL.

This clonotype was counted ten times or more. The genes are TRBV7-2 and TRBJ2-3; D is unresolved. CDR1 is SGHTA, CDR2 FQGNSA, per germline. This CDR3 is 15 amino acids long. The V and J ends lost 5 bases and 2 bases respectively, with 14 bases between them. This chain's CDR3 is CASSPYFTATDTQYF. In DNA form, the CDR3 reads TGTGCCAGCAGCCCTTACTTCACGGCCACAGATACGCAGTATTTT.

This clonotype has a count of ten or more. V is TRBV18 and J is TRBJ2-3; no definite D call. Per germline, CDR1 KGHSH and CDR2 LQKENI. This CDR3 comprises 13 residues. V lost 0 bases and J 3 bases, leaving 4 bases between the germline ends. CDR3: CASSPPGTDTQYF. CDR3 in DNA: TGTGCCAGCTCACCACCAGGGACAGATACGCAGTATTTT.

This clonotype was recorded at least ten times. V usage is TRBV10-2 and J usage is TRBJ1-2; D gene uncertain. The V end lost 6 bases, the J end lost 7 bases, and 12 bases lay between the germline ends. This CDR3 has 12 amino acids. Germline assignment: CDR1 WSHSY and CDR2 SAAADI. CDR3 sequence: CASSGGLLGYTF. In nucleotides, the CDR3 is TGCGCCAGCAGCGGAGGCCTCCTTGGCTACACCTTC.

This clonotype was seen at least ten times. The chain uses TRBV20-1 and TRBJ2-4; D may be TRBD1 or TRBD2 (5 bases each). The V end was cut by 2 bases, the J end by 2 bases, with 16 bases between. The CDR3 is 16 residues long. Germline CDR1 and CDR2: DFQATT and SNEGSKA (reference sequence). In DNA form, the CDR3 reads TGCAGTGCTAGACGAAGAGGGGTTATGACCAAAAACATTCAGTACTTC. Translation gives CSARRRGVMTKNIQYF.

This clonotype was observed at least ten times. The V call is TRBV6-5, the J call TRBJ2-2; possibly TRBD2 for D (7 bases). V was trimmed by 10 bases and J by 7 bases, leaving 22 bases between them. In germline, CDR1 is MNHEY, CDR2 SVGAGI. CDR3 length: 15 residues. CDR3 nucleotides: TGTGCCACCACCCAAGGGAGGGGGGATGACGGGGAGCTGTTTTTT. Its translation is CATTQGRGDDGELFF.

This clonotype was counted many times. The V gene is TRBV20-1, the J gene TRBJ1-2; 7 nucleotides align to TRBD1. The V and J ends lost 5 bases and 8 bases, in that order; junction bases with no gene match: 8. Looked up from germline, CDR1 is DFQATT and CDR2 is SNEGSKA (reference sequence). The CDR3 totals 12 residues. CDR3 region: CSAAGQEGGYTF. The CDR3 DNA reads as TGCAGTGCTGCCGGACAGGAAGGAGGCTACACCTTC.

This clonotype was seen repeatedly, ten times or more. The chain joins TRBV12-3 or TRBV12-4 to TRBJ1-1; TRBD1 matches 7 bases. There are 15 residues in the CDR3. V shed 8 bases and J 1 base; nucleotides not matched to a gene: 10. The CDR3 protein is CASLSRGFKNTEAFF. In DNA form, the CDR3 reads TGTGCCAGCCTGAGCAGGGGGTTTAAGAACACTGAAGCTTTCTTT.

The chain joins TRBV7-9 to TRBJ2-2; D not certain. Germline V CDR1 and CDR2: SEHNR, FQNEAQ (reference sequence). The CDR3 sequence is 16 residues long. Deletions cut 5 bases from V and 0 bases from J, with 13 bases between. CDR3 sequence: CASSRTGRTNTGELFF. The CDR3 DNA is TGTGCCAGCAGCCGCACCGGGCGGACGAACACCGGGGAGCTGTTTTTT.

The chain recombines TRBV5-1 with TRBJ2-3, with 8 bases that match TRBD1. Germline assignment: CDR1 SGHRS and CDR2 YFSETQ. V lost 3 bases and J lost 1; bases outside the gene matches: 4. The CDR3 covers 15 residues. CDR3 DNA sequence: TGCGCCAGCAGCTCCCAGGGGGCTGGCACAGATACGCAGTATTTT. Translation: CASSSQGAGTDTQYF.

This clonotype was observed a handful of times. The V call is TRBV6-5, the J call TRBJ2-5; perhaps TRBD2 as D (6 bases). Germline lookup yields CDR1 MNHEY and CDR2 SVGAGI. The CDR3 consists of 14 residues. Trimming cost V 5 bases and J 0 bases, with 10 bases left between them. The CDR3: CASSRDLNQETQYF. CDR3 bases: TGTGCCAGCAGTCGGGACTTAAACCAAGAGACCCAGTACTTC.

This clonotype has ten or more counts. The genes are TRBV5-1 and TRBJ1-1, with TRBD1 as a possible D gene (6 bases). CDR1 SGHRS and CDR2 YFSETQ come from the germline V gene. Deletions cut 4 bases from V and 4 bases from J, with 14 bases between. CDR3 length: 14 residues. The CDR3 DNA is TGCGCCAGCAGCCTCACTGGAGGGGGCACTGAAGCTTTCTTT. Amino acids: CASSLTGGGTEAFF.

This clonotype appeared many times. This chain connects TRBV10-3 to TRBJ2-7, with 11 bases fitting TRBD2. CDR1 is ENHRY, CDR2 SYGVKD, per germline. J gave up 13 bases and V 11 bases, and 10 bases lay outside the gene matches. This CDR3 contains 11 residues. The CDR3 DNA reads TGTGCCGCGATGACTAGCGGGGTGCTCTACTTC. Residues: CAAMTSGVLYF.